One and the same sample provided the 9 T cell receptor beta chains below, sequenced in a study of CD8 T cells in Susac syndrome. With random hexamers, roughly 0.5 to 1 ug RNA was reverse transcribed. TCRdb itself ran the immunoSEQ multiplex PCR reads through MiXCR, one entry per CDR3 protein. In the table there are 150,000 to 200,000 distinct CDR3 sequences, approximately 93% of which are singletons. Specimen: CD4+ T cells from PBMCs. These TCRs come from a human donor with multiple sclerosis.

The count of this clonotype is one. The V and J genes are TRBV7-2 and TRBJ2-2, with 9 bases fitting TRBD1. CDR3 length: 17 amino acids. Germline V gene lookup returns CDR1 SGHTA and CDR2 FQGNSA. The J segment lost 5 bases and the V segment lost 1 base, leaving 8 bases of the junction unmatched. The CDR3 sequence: CASSLGQGGSRTGELFF. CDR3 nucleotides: TGTGCCAGCAGCTTAGGACAGGGGGGAAGTCGTACCGGGGAGCTGTTTTTT.

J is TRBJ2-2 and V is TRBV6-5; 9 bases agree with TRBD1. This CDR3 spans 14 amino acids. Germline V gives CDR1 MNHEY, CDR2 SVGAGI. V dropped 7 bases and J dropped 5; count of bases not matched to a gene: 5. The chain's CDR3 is CASTLDRGTGELFF. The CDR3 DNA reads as TGTGCCAGCACCCTGGACAGGGGTACCGGGGAGCTGTTTTTT.

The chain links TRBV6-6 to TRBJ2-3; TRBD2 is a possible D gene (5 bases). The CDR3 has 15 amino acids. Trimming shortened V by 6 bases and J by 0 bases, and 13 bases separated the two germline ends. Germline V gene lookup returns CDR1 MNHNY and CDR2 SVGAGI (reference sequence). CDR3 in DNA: TGTGCCAGCAGCCCCATCCGCGGGAGCACAGATACGCAGTATTTT. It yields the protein CASSPIRGSTDTQYF.

The CDR3 nucleotides read TGCAGTGCTAGTTTAGCAGGCTCTAACTATGGCTACACCTTC. Translating it yields CSASLAGSNYGYTF. V gene TRBV20-1 combines with J gene TRBJ1-2, with D hard to call. The germline V gene encodes CDR1 DFQATT and CDR2 SNEGSKA (reference sequence). The CDR3 has 14 amino acids. Trimming pared 3 bases from V and 0 bases from J, leaving 11 bases between.

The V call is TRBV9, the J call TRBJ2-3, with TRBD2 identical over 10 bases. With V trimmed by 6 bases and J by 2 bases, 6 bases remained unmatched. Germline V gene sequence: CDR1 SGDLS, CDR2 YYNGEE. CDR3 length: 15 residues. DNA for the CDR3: TGTGCCAGCACTGTGGGGACTAGCGACACAGATACGCAGTATTTT. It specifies CASTVGTSDTDTQYF.

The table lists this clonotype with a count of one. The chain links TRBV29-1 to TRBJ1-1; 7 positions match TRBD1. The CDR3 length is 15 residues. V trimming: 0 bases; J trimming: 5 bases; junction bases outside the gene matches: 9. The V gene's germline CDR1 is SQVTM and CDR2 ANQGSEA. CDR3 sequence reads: CSVEDQGGARTEAFF. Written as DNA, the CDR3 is TGCAGCGTTGAAGATCAGGGGGGGGCTCGGACTGAAGCTTTCTTT.

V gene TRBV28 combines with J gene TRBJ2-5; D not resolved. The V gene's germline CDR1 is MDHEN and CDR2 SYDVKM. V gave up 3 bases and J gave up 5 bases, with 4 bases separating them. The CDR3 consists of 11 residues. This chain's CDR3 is CASSLIETQYF. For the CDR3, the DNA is TGTGCCAGCAGTTTGATCGAGACCCAGTACTTC.

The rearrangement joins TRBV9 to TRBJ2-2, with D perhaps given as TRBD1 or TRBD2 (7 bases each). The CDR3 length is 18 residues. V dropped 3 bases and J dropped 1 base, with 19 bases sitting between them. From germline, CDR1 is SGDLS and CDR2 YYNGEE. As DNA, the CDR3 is TGTGCCAGCAGCGCCGAATGGGGAGGGACAGAGAACACCGGGGAGCTGTTTTTT. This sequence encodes CASSAEWGGTENTGELFF.

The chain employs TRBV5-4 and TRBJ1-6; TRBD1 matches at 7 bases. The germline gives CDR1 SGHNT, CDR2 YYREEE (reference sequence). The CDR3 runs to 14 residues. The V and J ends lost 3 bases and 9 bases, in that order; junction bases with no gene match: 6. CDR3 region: CASSWTGQTSPLHF. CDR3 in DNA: TGTGCCAGCAGCTGGACGGGACAGACTTCACCCCTCCACTTT.